This entry lists 3 T cell receptor beta chains sequenced from one sample in a study of blood T cell repertoires in COVID-19. The data were produced by immunoSEQ multiplex PCR, yet TCRdb's version contains in-frame clones alone and is incomplete. The sample includes roughly 300,000 clones, roughly 85% seen only once; the top ten take over 8.5%. Sequencing was done on a sample of peripheral blood. The receptors shown here come from a woman aged 45-60 years who had recovered from COVID-19.

The chain links TRBV12-3 or TRBV12-4 to TRBJ1-1; D may be TRBD1 (5 bases). The CDR3 contains 12 residues. The V end was cut by 6 bases, the J end by 1 base, with 6 bases between. CDR3 sequence: CASSGGNTEAFF. CDR3 in DNA: TGTGCCAGCAGCGGGGGGAACACTGAAGCTTTCTTT.

The gene calls are TRBV15 and TRBJ2-7, with 10 bases that match TRBD1. From germline, CDR1 is LNHNV and CDR2 YYDKDF (reference sequence). The V and J ends lost 4 bases and 5 bases, in that order; junction bases with no gene match: 8. The CDR3 covers 15 residues. The CDR3 region has the DNA TGTGCCACCAGCATACCGGGACAGGGGAGCAACGAGCAGTACTTC. Translating it yields CATSIPGQGSNEQYF. The full variable domain, its missing parts supplied by reference TRBV15 and TRBJ2-7, is DAMVIQNPRYQVTQFGKPVTLSCSQTLNHNVMYWYQQKSSQAPKLLFHYYDKDFNNEADTPDNFQSRRPNTSFCFLDIRSPGLGDTAMYLCATSIPGQGSNEQYFGPGTRLTVT.

The chain's CDR3 is CASRDQGAGPQHF. The CDR3 region has the DNA TGTGCCAGCAGGGACCAGGGGGCAGGGCCCCAGCATTTT. V gene TRBV2 combines with J gene TRBJ1-5; 8 bases align to TRBD1. The CDR3 runs to 13 residues. The germline gives CDR1 SNHLY, CDR2 FYNNEI. V dropped 6 bases and J dropped 9; count of bases not matched to a gene: 7.